These 10 T cell receptor beta chains were sequenced from one sample in a study of immune characterization of retroperitoneal liposarcoma. TCRdb reprocessed the PCR reads via MiXCR and lists one record per CDR3 protein. Among 10,000 to 12,000 distinct CDR3 sequences listed, under 35% were seen once. Material for sequencing was tumor tissue. The receptors originated from a male donor with retroperitoneal liposarcoma.

This clonotype was picked up many times. The gene calls are TRBV27 and TRBJ1-1; the D gene is possibly TRBD1 (5 bases). The CDR3 runs to 14 residues. The V end was cut by 3 bases, the J end by 1 base, with 9 bases between. Per the germline V gene, CDR1 is MNHEY and CDR2 is SMNVEV (reference sequence). The CDR3, as DNA: TGTGCCAGCAGTTTCTTACAGGCGAACACTGAAGCTTTCTTT. It translates to CASSFLQANTEAFF.

The chain combines TRBV12-3 or TRBV12-4 with TRBJ2-2; 15 bases match TRBD2. CDR3 length equals 16 residues. With V trimmed by 7 bases and J by 5 bases, 5 bases remained unmatched. This CDR3 is CASTGLAGGQTGELFF. The CDR3 bases are TGTGCCAGCACTGGACTAGCGGGGGGGCAGACCGGGGAGCTGTTTTTT.

The chain combines TRBV6-5 with TRBJ2-1, with unresolved D. The germline CDR1 and CDR2 sequences are MNHEY and SVGAGI. The V and J ends lost 0 bases and 5 bases respectively, with 14 bases between them. The CDR3 extends over 16 amino acids. In DNA form, the CDR3 reads TGTGCCAGCAGTTACTCGAATGGACCTTACCACAATGAGCAGTTCTTC. This translates into CASSYSNGPYHNEQFF.

This chain joins TRBV7-6 and TRBJ2-1; 9 nucleotides align to TRBD2. The J call could be wrong; TRBJ2-5 is a better fit for the DNA end. CDR1 and CDR2 (germline): SGHVS, FNYEAQ. CDR3 length equals 17 residues. As DNA, the CDR3 is TGTGCCAGCAGCTTAGAAGGTAGCGGGGGCTATCAAGAGACCCAGTACTTC. Protein sequence: CASSLEGSGGYQETQYF.

This clonotype was counted at least ten times. The J gene is TRBJ1-1, the V gene TRBV7-6; maybe TRBD1 (5 bases). V was pared by 6 bases and J by 5 bases, with 16 bases between. The germline gives CDR1 SGHVS, CDR2 FNYEAQ. This CDR3 comprises 14 residues. CDR3 bases: TGTGCCAGCAGAGAGGGAGGGGAGGGGACTGAAGCTTTCTTT. This codes for CASREGGEGTEAFF.

This clonotype has ten or more counts. V and J are TRBV12-3 or TRBV12-4 and TRBJ2-2; possible D gene TRBD2, 6 bases. The V end lost 5 bases, the J end lost 7 bases, and 14 bases lay between the germline ends. This CDR3 has 14 amino acids. Here the CDR3 DNA reads TGTGCCAGCAGTATTAGCGGTAGGGACGGGGAGCTGTTTTTT. Protein product: CASSISGRDGELFF.

This clonotype was observed a handful of times. The genes are TRBV11-2 and TRBJ2-3; 11 bases match TRBD2. The J call may not be correct, given that the DNA end is closer to TRBJ2-7. Germline V CDR1 and CDR2: SGHAT, FQNNGV. This CDR3 is 15 amino acids long. The CDR3 here is CASMSTSGIGDEQYF. DNA of the CDR3: TGTGCCAGCATGTCGACTAGCGGGATTGGAGACGAGCAGTACTTC.

V gene TRBV6-6 combines with J gene TRBJ1-3, with a tentative D call TRBD1 (6 bases). The CDR3 consists of 16 residues. The germline V and J ends were trimmed by 5 bases and 0 bases, with 14 bases remaining between them. CDR1 MNHNY and CDR2 SVGAGI come from the germline V gene (reference sequence). Here the CDR3 reads CASSPTGFPSGNTIYF. The DNA for the CDR3 is TGTGCCAGCAGTCCGACAGGCTTCCCCTCTGGAAACACCATATATTTT.

As to this clonotype: This clone may be a read error of a much larger clone one base away. The missing conserved phenylalanine or tryptophan at the end of this CDR3 makes a read error likely. This chain connects TRBV6-6 to TRBJ2-5; TRBD1 or TRBD2 may be the D gene (6 bases each). The end of the DNA is better explained by TRBJ2-1, so the J call may be wrong. The CDR3 totals 15 residues. The V gene's germline CDR1 is MNHNY and CDR2 SVGAGI (reference sequence). CDR3 sequence: CASSGQGSGEDEQFL. The CDR3 DNA follows: TGTGCCAGCTCGGGGCAAGGGTCAGGGGAGGACGAGCAGTTCTTG.

In this sample, this clonotype is medium-sized (0.01 to 0.1%). The chain recombines TRBV6-1 with TRBJ2-1, with D perhaps given as TRBD1 or TRBD2 (6 bases each). The length of the CDR3 is 15 residues. Trimming cost V 7 bases and J 8 bases, with 21 bases left between them. The germline gives CDR1 MNHNS, CDR2 SASEGT. This CDR3 reads CASIPEGGRFHEQFF. Written as DNA, the CDR3 is TGTGCCAGCATCCCCGAGGGGGGACGGTTTCATGAGCAGTTCTTC.